The sample holds one count of the clone carrying this T cell receptor beta chain. The antigen remains unidentified. 60 Vbeta and 13 Jbeta primers were used in PCR. Method: immunoSEQ multiplex PCR; TCRdb's copy keeps in-frame clones and lacks some. The table shows about 120,000 clones, with about 64% occurring only once. The length of the CDR3 is 18 residues. V was clipped by 3 bases and J by 0 bases, with 18 bases between them. Germline V lookup: CDR1 SNHLY, CDR2 FYNNEI. These data originate in a study of cytomegalovirus exposure and HLA in healthy donors. General observations from the study: The classifier reportedly diagnosed cytomegalovirus status with high specificity and sensitivity.

V usage is TRBV2 and J usage is TRBJ2-1; a weak D match, TRBD1 (5 bases). The TCR was taken from a young man in good health and CMV-seropositive. Sequencing was done on a sample of PBMCs. CDR3 coding DNA: TGTGCCAGCAGTGATACGGCAGGGCTCTGGAGCTCCTACAATGAGCAGTTCTTC. Amino acid sequence: CASSDTAGLWSSYNEQFF.